The rows below give T cell receptor beta chains drawn from one sample of a study of CD8+CD57+ T cells in acquired aplastic anemia. TCRdb re-called the reads through MiXCR, storing one row per CDR3 protein. Of about 80,000 distinct CDR3 sequences listed, 40% to 50% are singletons. The sample was sorted CD4+, CD8+, or CD8+CD57+ T cells (not recorded which) from PBMCs. These receptors all come from a human donor in good health, serving as a control. Both conserved end residues are part of each CDR3. The D gene is left open where the match is weak. Clone size, where shown, is once, few, many, or a class for clones that have expanded.

abundance: few; v_gene: TRBV4-1; d_gene: TRBD2; j_gene: TRBJ2-1; CDR3aa: CASSQGEAGGDNEQFF; CDR3nt: TGCGCCAGCAGCCAAGGAGAGGCGGGAGGGGACAATGAGCAGTTCTTC
abundance: -; v_gene: TRBV28; d_gene: -; j_gene: TRBJ1-2; CDR3aa: CASSTSGTKNGYTF; CDR3nt: TGTGCCAGCAGTACCTCCGGGACGAAAAATGGCTACACCTTC
abundance: many; v_gene: TRBV9; d_gene: -; j_gene: TRBJ1-3; CDR3aa: CASSLYSESDAGNTIYF; CDR3nt: TGTGCCAGCAGCCTGTATTCAGAATCGGACGCTGGAAACACCATATATTTT
abundance: -; v_gene: TRBV29-1; d_gene: TRBD1; j_gene: TRBJ2-3; CDR3aa: CSVCGQGRTDTQYF; CDR3nt: TGCAGCGTATGCGGACAGGGCCGGACAGATACGCAGTATTTT
abundance: many; v_gene: TRBV19; d_gene: TRBD1; j_gene: TRBJ1-5; CDR3aa: CASSIYFGTGNQPQHF; CDR3nt: TGTGCCAGTAGTATATATTTCGGGACAGGCAATCAGCCCCAGCATTTT
abundance: -; v_gene: TRBV2; d_gene: -; j_gene: TRBJ1-2; CDR3aa: CASSGRTVYGYTF; CDR3nt: TGTGCCAGCAGTGGACGGACAGTGTATGGCTACACCTTC
abundance: many; v_gene: TRBV9; d_gene: -; j_gene: TRBJ2-1; CDR3aa: CASSVGQVEQFF; CDR3nt: TGTGCCAGCAGCGTAGGGCAGGTTGAGCAGTTCTTC
abundance: many; v_gene: TRBV19; d_gene: TRBD1; j_gene: TRBJ1-2; CDR3aa: CASSTTTEGQGNYGYTF; CDR3nt: TGTGCCAGTAGTACCACCACGGAAGGACAGGGAAACTATGGCTACACCTTC
abundance: many; v_gene: TRBV16; d_gene: -; j_gene: TRBJ1-1; CDR3aa: CASSQGDRGEAFF; CDR3nt: TGTGCCAGCAGCCAGGGAGACAGAGGTGAAGCTTTCTTT
abundance: -; v_gene: TRBV2; d_gene: TRBD1; j_gene: TRBJ2-2; CDR3aa: CASSEDRGLFF; CDR3nt: TGTGCCAGCAGTGAAGACAGGGGGCTGTTTTTT
abundance: -; v_gene: TRBV29-1; d_gene: -; j_gene: TRBJ2-5; CDR3aa: CSVARGVQETQYF; CDR3nt: TGCAGCGTTGCCAGGGGAGTTCAAGAGACCCAGTACTTC
abundance: -; v_gene: TRBV24-1; d_gene: -; j_gene: TRBJ2-3; CDR3aa: CATSGLDTQYF; CDR3nt: TGTGCCACCAGTGGTTTGGATACGCAGTATTTT
abundance: -; v_gene: TRBV19; d_gene: TRBD1; j_gene: TRBJ2-7; CDR3aa: CASSMAGTVPYEQYF; CDR3nt: TGTGCCAGTAGTATGGCCGGGACAGTACCCTACGAGCAGTACTTC
abundance: -; v_gene: TRBV15; d_gene: -; j_gene: TRBJ2-7; CDR3aa: CASSIWGSDYEQYF; CDR3nt: TGTGCCAGTAGTATCTGGGGATCGGACTACGAGCAGTACTTC
abundance: -; v_gene: TRBV29-1; d_gene: -; j_gene: TRBJ1-3; CDR3aa: CSVGTGPGNTIYF; CDR3nt: TGCAGCGTTGGAACAGGGCCTGGAAACACCATATATTTT
abundance: many; v_gene: TRBV7-9; d_gene: TRBD1; j_gene: TRBJ1-1; CDR3aa: CASSSTDGDRGGAFF; CDR3nt: TGTGCCAGCAGCTCCACCGACGGGGACAGGGGTGGAGCTTTCTTT
abundance: few; v_gene: TRBV29-1; d_gene: -; j_gene: TRBJ1-4; CDR3aa: CSASEGLPGEKLFF; CDR3nt: TGCAGCGCCAGCGAAGGGCTACCGGGGGAAAAACTGTTTTTT
abundance: -; v_gene: TRBV24-1; d_gene: -; j_gene: TRBJ1-2; CDR3aa: CATRDSRGNYGYTF; CDR3nt: TGTGCCACCAGGGACTCACGGGGCAACTATGGCTACACCTTC
abundance: once; v_gene: TRBV27; d_gene: TRBD2; j_gene: TRBJ2-7; CDR3aa: CASSPKRGGIYEQYF; CDR3nt: TGTGCCAGCAGTCCTAAGCGGGGGGGCATCTACGAGCAGTACTTC
abundance: -; v_gene: TRBV19; d_gene: TRBD2; j_gene: TRBJ2-1; CDR3aa: CASRPGLANNEQFF; CDR3nt: TGTGCCAGTAGGCCGGGACTAGCGAACAATGAGCAGTTCTTC
abundance: -; v_gene: TRBV4-2; d_gene: -; j_gene: TRBJ2-1; CDR3aa: CASSRNLGKSYNEQFF; CDR3nt: TGTGCCAGCAGCAGGAACCTAGGGAAAAGCTACAATGAGCAGTTCTTC
abundance: many; v_gene: TRBV6-5; d_gene: -; j_gene: TRBJ2-7; CDR3aa: CASSVSGEQYF; CDR3nt: TGTGCCAGCAGCGTGTCGGGCGAGCAGTACTTC
abundance: many; v_gene: TRBV9; d_gene: -; j_gene: TRBJ1-1; CDR3aa: CASSVGGATGIANTEAFF; CDR3nt: TGTGCCAGCAGCGTAGGGGGAGCAACAGGGATTGCGAACACTGAAGCTTTCTTT
abundance: -; v_gene: TRBV25-1; d_gene: -; j_gene: TRBJ1-2; CDR3aa: CASSLQGEGWHGYTF; CDR3nt: TGTGCCAGCAGTCTCCAGGGAGAGGGCTGGCATGGCTACACCTTC
abundance: few; v_gene: TRBV5-4; d_gene: TRBD2; j_gene: TRBJ2-7; CDR3aa: CASSLGTSDLGGIYEQYF; CDR3nt: TGTGCCAGCAGCTTGGGGACTAGCGACCTAGGGGGCATATACGAGCAGTACTTC
abundance: few; v_gene: TRBV7-2; d_gene: -; j_gene: TRBJ2-2; CDR3aa: CASSLVSTGELFF; CDR3nt: TGTGCCAGCAGCTTAGTCTCCACCGGGGAGCTGTTTTTT
abundance: -; v_gene: TRBV25-1; d_gene: -; j_gene: TRBJ1-1; CDR3aa: CASSEDPNTEAFF; CDR3nt: TGTGCCAGCAGTGAGGATCCGAACACTGAAGCTTTCTTT
abundance: -; v_gene: TRBV29-1; d_gene: TRBD1; j_gene: TRBJ2-7; CDR3aa: CSVGRQGGSYEQYF; CDR3nt: TGCAGCGTGGGAAGACAGGGGGGCTCCTACGAGCAGTACTTC
abundance: -; v_gene: TRBV6-2/TRBV6-3; d_gene: TRBD1; j_gene: TRBJ2-7; CDR3aa: CASKDRGAYEQYF; CDR3nt: TGTGCCAGCAAAGACAGGGGAGCCTACGAGCAGTACTTC
abundance: -; v_gene: TRBV15; d_gene: -; j_gene: TRBJ1-4; CDR3aa: CATSRDFDEKLFF; CDR3nt: TGTGCCACCAGCAGGGACTTTGATGAAAAACTGTTTTTT
abundance: many; v_gene: TRBV7-8; d_gene: TRBD1; j_gene: TRBJ1-4; CDR3aa: CASSLGGRGRSNEKLFF; CDR3nt: TGTGCCAGCAGCTTAGGTGGCAGGGGGCGGTCTAATGAAAAACTGTTTTTT
abundance: -; v_gene: TRBV29-1; d_gene: -; j_gene: TRBJ2-1; CDR3aa: CSALGGEKFF; CDR3nt: TGCAGCGCCCTAGGGGGGGAAAAGTTCTTC
abundance: -; v_gene: TRBV20-1; d_gene: -; j_gene: TRBJ2-1; CDR3aa: CSARLHNEQFF; CDR3nt: TGCAGTGCTAGACTCCACAATGAGCAGTTCTTC
abundance: few; v_gene: TRBV9; d_gene: -; j_gene: TRBJ2-5; CDR3aa: CASSQGGGTQETQYF; CDR3nt: TGTGCCAGCAGCCAAGGGGGGGGAACCCAAGAGACCCAGTACTTC
abundance: -; v_gene: TRBV19; d_gene: -; j_gene: TRBJ1-1; CDR3aa: CASSIGGLMNTEAFF; CDR3nt: TGTGCCAGTAGTATAGGGGGACTGATGAACACTGAAGCTTTCTTT
abundance: many; v_gene: TRBV19; d_gene: TRBD1; j_gene: TRBJ2-7; CDR3aa: CASRAGTAYEQYF; CDR3nt: TGTGCCAGCAGAGCCGGGACAGCCTACGAGCAGTACTTC
abundance: few; v_gene: TRBV12-3/TRBV12-4; d_gene: -; j_gene: TRBJ2-1; CDR3aa: CASSSSTRHEQFF; CDR3nt: TGTGCCAGCAGTTCCTCGACTAGACATGAGCAGTTCTTC
abundance: many; v_gene: TRBV24-1; d_gene: TRBD2; j_gene: TRBJ2-7; CDR3aa: CATSDIIAGQYEQYF; CDR3nt: TGTGCCACCAGTGATATCATAGCGGGGCAATACGAGCAGTACTTC
abundance: -; v_gene: TRBV25-1; d_gene: TRBD2; j_gene: TRBJ2-3; CDR3aa: CASSVIWTSGTDTQYF; CDR3nt: TGTGCCAGCAGTGTAATCTGGACTAGCGGGACAGATACGCAGTATTTT
abundance: many; v_gene: TRBV5-5; d_gene: TRBD1; j_gene: TRBJ1-1; CDR3aa: CASSLSGQGWTEAFF; CDR3nt: TGTGCCAGCAGCTTGTCGGGACAGGGTTGGACTGAAGCTTTCTTT
abundance: many; v_gene: TRBV7-6; d_gene: TRBD2; j_gene: TRBJ2-3; CDR3aa: CASTPQGLAGGPTDTQYF; CDR3nt: TGTGCCAGCACCCCCCAGGGCCTAGCGGGAGGGCCGACAGATACGCAGTATTTT
abundance: many; v_gene: TRBV19; d_gene: -; j_gene: TRBJ1-2; CDR3aa: CASSIDLRTGNYGYTF; CDR3nt: TGTGCCAGTAGTATAGATCTTCGGACCGGTAACTATGGCTACACCTTC
abundance: many; v_gene: TRBV25-1; d_gene: TRBD2; j_gene: TRBJ2-3; CDR3aa: CASSVDPGGTDTQYF; CDR3nt: TGTGCCAGCAGTGTGGACCCCGGGGGGACAGATACGCAGTATTTT
abundance: few; v_gene: TRBV10-2; d_gene: -; j_gene: TRBJ2-7; CDR3aa: CASSESNPRASYEQYF; CDR3nt: TGCGCCAGCAGTGAGTCGAACCCGAGGGCCAGCTACGAGCAGTACTTC
abundance: -; v_gene: TRBV9; d_gene: -; j_gene: TRBJ1-1; CDR3aa: CARSGREGTNTEASF; CDR3nt: TGTGCCCGCAGCGGACGGGAGGGGACGAACACTGAAGCTTCCTTT
abundance: many; v_gene: TRBV9; d_gene: -; j_gene: TRBJ1-2; CDR3aa: CASSVEREIDGYTF; CDR3nt: TGTGCCAGCAGCGTAGAAAGGGAGATAGATGGCTACACCTTC